These 5 T cell receptor beta chains came from one sample sequenced in a study of T cell repertoires in cytomegalovirus infection. TCRdb re-derived calls from the reads in MiXCR, one entry per CDR3 protein. The sample lists hundreds of thousands of distinct CDR3 sequences, about 11% occurring once. Input material: PBMCs. The receptor set was obtained from a human donor in good health (CMV status not recorded). Some clones in this sample may be carry-over from other donors' samples.

The chain joins TRBV7-3 to TRBJ2-1; D is perhaps TRBD2 (6 bases). V lost 5 bases to trimming and J lost 9 bases, with 14 bases between them. The CDR3 contains 13 residues. Germline assignment: CDR1 SGHTA and CDR2 FQGTGA. The CDR3 DNA sequence: TGTGCCAGCAGCGGCCAGCGGGCTGCTGAGCAGTTCTTC. Translated: CASSGQRAAEQFF.

This clonotype was detected many times. This rearrangement joins TRBV7-6 to TRBJ2-2; a possible D gene is TRBD2 (6 bases). Trimming pared 1 base from V and 4 bases from J, leaving 7 bases between. CDR1 is SGHVS and CDR2 is FNYEAQ in the germline V gene. The CDR3 sequence is 14 residues long. CDR3 amino acids: CASSLGLVTGELFF. The DNA of the CDR3 is TGTGCCAGCAGCTTAGGACTAGTCACCGGGGAGCTGTTTTTT.

The table lists this clonotype with many counts. The CDR3 spells CASSPQTQITDTQYF. CDR3 DNA sequence: TGTGCCAGCTCACCCCAGACCCAGATCACAGATACGCAGTATTTT. The chain recombines TRBV18 with TRBJ2-3; no firm D call. CDR1 and CDR2 from the germline V gene are KGHSH and LQKENI. The CDR3 has 15 amino acids. Between the trimmed V and J ends, which lost 3 bases and 2 bases, there was a span of 12 bases.

The genes are TRBV5-1 and TRBJ2-7; D gene ambiguous. CDR3 size: 14 residues. Per germline, CDR1 SGHRS and CDR2 YFSETQ. V dropped 0 bases and J dropped 6 bases, with 13 bases sitting between them. CDR3 in amino acids: CASSLGFSLVEQYF. CDR3 sequence (DNA): TGCGCCAGCAGCTTGGGCTTTAGCTTGGTCGAGCAGTACTTC.

This clonotype has at least ten counts. This sequence joins TRBV27 and TRBJ1-6; a weak D match, TRBD1 (6 bases). Germline values: CDR1 MNHEY, CDR2 SMNVEV (reference sequence). This CDR3 comprises 15 residues. Trimming shortened V by 0 bases and J by 5 bases, and 8 bases separated the two germline ends. CDR3 DNA sequence: TGTGCCAGCAGTTTATCGACAGGTGATAATTCACCCCTCCACTTT. It yields the protein CASSLSTGDNSPLHF.